Following are 5 T cell receptor beta chains from one sample sequenced in a study of cytomegalovirus exposure and HLA in healthy donors. It was with 60 Vbeta and 13 Jbeta primers that the PCR ran. Profiled with immunoSEQ multiplex PCR; TCRdb holds only in-frame clones, not every one. The table shows about 130,000 clones, with 80% occurring only once. Specimen: PBMCs. The source of these receptors is a middle-aged man in good health and CMV-seronegative.

J is TRBJ1-2 and V is TRBV30, with D maybe TRBD1 (5 bases). From germline, CDR1 is GTSNPN and CDR2 SVGIG (reference sequence). V shed 2 bases and J shed 4 bases, with 8 bases lying between them. The CDR3 has 12 residues. CDR3 DNA: TGTGCCTGGAGTCAGGGTCCCTATGGCTACACCTTC. Amino acid sequence: CAWSQGPYGYTF.

This clone has just a few counts. An end of the junction differs from the germline gene, which may be a read error. This rearrangement joins TRBV6-1 to TRBJ1-5; 8 nucleotides agree with TRBD1. The CDR3 is 15 residues long. Looked up from germline, CDR1 is MNHNS and CDR2 is SASEGT. CDR3 bases: TGTGCCAGCAGCGAAGGGGACAGGCCCAATCAGCCCCAGCATTTT. This sequence encodes CASSEGDRPNQPQHF.

The chain couples TRBV5-5 to TRBJ2-1; TRBD2 aligns across 15 bases. The V and J ends lost 4 bases and 4 bases, in that order; junction bases with no gene match: 15. The CDR3 runs 20 residues. In germline, CDR1 is SGHKS, CDR2 YYEKEE (reference sequence). The CDR3 bases are TGTGCCAGCAGCGGGACTAGCGGGAGGCCACGGGAGGTAGGGTACAATGAGCAGTTCTTC. It specifies CASSGTSGRPREVGYNEQFF. The complete variable domain, with remaining parts taken from reference TRBV5-5 and TRBJ2-1, reads DAGVTQSPTHLIKTRGQQVTLRCSPISGHKSVSWYQQVLGQGPQFIFQYYEKEERGRGNFPDRFSARQFPNYSSELNVNALLLGDSALYLCASSGTSGRPREVGYNEQFFGPGTRLTVL.

The chain uses TRBV2 and TRBJ1-1; the D gene is possibly TRBD1 (5 bases). The CDR3 length is 14 residues. The V gene lost 3 bases and the J gene lost 3 bases, with 11 bases spanning the gap. Germline CDR1 is SNHLY and CDR2 is FYNNEI. The CDR3 sequence: CASSDRRGDTEAFF. The DNA of the CDR3 is TGTGCCAGCAGTGACCGGAGGGGCGACACTGAAGCTTTCTTT.

The gene calls are TRBV6-5 and TRBJ1-6; tentatively, D is TRBD1 (6 bases). V was shortened by 4 bases and J by 6 bases, with 13 bases between the two germline ends. Germline V gives CDR1 MNHEY, CDR2 SVGAGI. CDR3 size: 15 residues. This chain's CDR3 is CASSSGTGTNSPLHF. Written as DNA, the CDR3 is TGTGCCAGCAGTTCCGGTACAGGGACTAATTCACCCCTCCACTTT.